Below, 10 T cell receptor beta chains from the same sample are listed, as sequenced in a study of cytomegalovirus exposure and HLA in healthy donors. Researchers ran the PCR with 60 Vbeta and 13 Jbeta primers. Some clones are missing from TCRdb's copy, which holds only in-frame ones; the method was immunoSEQ multiplex PCR. The sample lists some 120,000 clones, more than 60% occurring once. The sequencing sample was made of PBMCs. The receptor source for this set is a woman in her 40s in good health and CMV-seronegative.

Worth noting for this clone: At one end, the junction sequence differs from germline, possibly due to a read error. The chain has TRBV5-8 and TRBJ2-1, with D possibly TRBD2 on 5 matching bases. Germline CDR1 reads SGHTS; CDR2 reads YDEGEE. CDR3 size: 18 residues. The CDR3 loop reads CASSPNLLDWNSGNGQFF. The CDR3 nucleotides are TGTGCCAGCAGCCCCAACCTCCTGGACTGGAACTCGGGCAATGGGCAGTTCTTC. Supplemented by reference TRBV5-8 and TRBJ2-1, the full variable domain reads EAGVTQSPTHLIKTRGQQATLRCSPISGHTSVYWYQQALGLGLQFLLWYDEGEERNRGNFPPRFSGRQFPNYSSELNVNALELEDSALYLCASSPNLLDWNSGNGQFFGPGTRLTVL.

V gene TRBV2 combines with J gene TRBJ1-2; 9 positions match TRBD1. This CDR3 region has 13 residues. Germline CDR1 reads SNHLY; CDR2 reads FYNNEI. Unmatched junction bases numbered 3, after V lost 4 bases and J lost 6 bases. The CDR3 loop reads CASSVQGANGYTF. The CDR3 coding sequence is TGTGCCAGCAGTGTACAGGGGGCAAATGGCTACACCTTC.

The genes are TRBV7-9 and TRBJ1-5; perhaps TRBD1 as D (5 bases). CDR3 length: 16 residues. The V and J ends lost 1 base and 4 bases respectively, with 14 bases between them. Germline CDR1 and CDR2: SEHNR and FQNEAQ (reference sequence). The CDR3 bases are TGTGCCAGCAGCTTAGTCCTCGGCCAGGGAAATCAGCCCCAGCATTTT. Encoded protein: CASSLVLGQGNQPQHF.

The J gene is TRBJ1-1, the V gene TRBV10-3; TRBD1 matches 10 bases. The CDR3 is 15 residues long. J gave up 6 bases and V 2 bases, and 6 bases lay outside the gene matches. The germline CDR1 and CDR2 sequences are ENHRY and SYGVKD. The CDR3 DNA follows: TGTGCCATCAGTGAGGCCAGGGGGACAGGGGCTGAAGCTTTCTTT. This encodes CAISEARGTGAEAFF.

V gene TRBV5-4 combines with J gene TRBJ1-2, with 10 positions matching TRBD1. The CDR3 is made up of 13 amino acids. Germline V gene sequence: CDR1 SGHNT, CDR2 YYREEE (reference sequence). J lost 10 bases, V lost 3 bases, and 6 bases had no gene match. The CDR3 nucleotides read TGTGCCAGCAGCTACTCCGGGACAGGGGCCTACACCTTC. Protein sequence: CASSYSGTGAYTF.

This chain connects TRBV27 to TRBJ2-7, with 8 bases lining up with TRBD2. The J segment lost 3 bases and the V segment lost 2 bases, leaving 6 bases of the junction unmatched. The V gene's germline CDR1 is MNHEY and CDR2 SMNVEV (reference sequence). The CDR3 has 15 residues. The CDR3 reads CASSLSPGTSYEQYF. CDR3 sequence (DNA): TGTGCCAGCAGTTTAAGCCCCGGGACTAGCTACGAGCAGTACTTC.

The chain is built from TRBV27 and TRBJ1-5, with a tentative D call TRBD1 (5 bases). V lost 2 bases to trimming and J lost 3 bases, with 17 bases between them. The CDR3 spans 17 residues. Germline CDR1 MNHEY, CDR2 SMNVEV (reference sequence). CDR3 sequence reads: CASSLKSPGVFNQPQHF. In DNA form, the CDR3 reads TGTGCCAGCAGTTTAAAAAGTCCGGGGGTGTTCAATCAGCCCCAGCATTTT.

This clone occurred a few times. CDR3 sequence: CASSFGGTASNEQYF. For the CDR3, the DNA is TGCGCCAGCAGCTTCGGCGGGACAGCGTCTAACGAGCAGTACTTC. J is TRBJ2-7 and V is TRBV5-1; the D gene is possibly TRBD1 (7 bases). This CDR3 comprises 15 residues. Germline-derived CDR1 and CDR2 are SGHRS and YFSETQ. The V gene lost 2 bases and the J gene lost 5 bases, with 17 bases spanning the gap.

The J gene is TRBJ1-4, the V gene TRBV28; 9 bases match TRBD1. Germline lookup yields CDR1 MDHEN and CDR2 SYDVKM. CDR3 size: 15 residues. J gave up 4 bases and V 6 bases, and 6 bases lay outside the gene matches. The CDR3, as DNA: TGTGCCAGCAGACGAACAGGGGGCGGTAATGAAAAACTGTTTTTT. It translates to CASRRTGGGNEKLFF.

This clone was found a few times. The rearrangement uses TRBV18 and TRBJ1-3; D gene ambiguous. The germline V gene encodes CDR1 KGHSH and CDR2 LQKENI. The V end lost 3 bases, the J end lost 0 bases, and 9 bases lay between the germline ends. The length of the CDR3 is 15 residues. The CDR3 DNA follows: TGTGCCAGCTCACCTGGACTTGGCTCTGGAAACACCATATATTTT. This gives the protein CASSPGLGSGNTIYF.